Listed here are 2 T cell receptor beta chains from one sample, sequenced in a study of tumor and adjacent non-tumor tissue in lung cancer. Three rounds of nested PCR, following a modified ARM-PCR protocol, produced the TCRbeta library. TCRdb reprocessed the multiplex PCR reads via MiXCR and lists one record per CDR3 protein. The profile shows 75,000 to 100,000 distinct CDR3 sequences, about 70% of them singletons. RNA was extracted from bulk tissue without any cell sorting. Source material: lung tumor tissue. All receptors come from a man aged 55 to 70 with non-small cell lung cancer.

This clonotype was counted ten times or more. V and J are TRBV7-9 and TRBJ2-3; D not resolved. V was trimmed by 5 bases and J by 4 bases, leaving 7 bases between them. Germline V gene data show CDR1 as SEHNR and CDR2 as FQNEAQ (reference sequence). CDR3 length: 12 amino acids. CDR3 bases: TGTGCCAGCAGCCCCTTTTCAGATACGCAGTATTTT. Translated: CASSPFSDTQYF.

This clonotype was seen at least ten times. This rearrangement joins TRBV10-1 to TRBJ2-5; possibly TRBD1 for D (5 bases). This CDR3 is 13 amino acids long. The germline V gene has CDR1 WNHNN and CDR2 SYGVQD (reference sequence). Deletions cut 4 bases from V and 1 base from J, with 7 bases between. The chain's CDR3 is CASSAGIQETQYF. The CDR3 DNA reads as TGCGCCAGCAGTGCAGGGATCCAAGAGACCCAGTACTTC.